These T cell receptor beta chains were read from a single sample in a study of T cells after yellow fever vaccination. TCRdb re-analysed the 5' RACE reads in MiXCR, keeping a single row per CDR3 protein. Of some 160,000 distinct CDR3 sequences listed, around 9.3% are singletons. Sequencing used CD8+ T cells sorted from PBMCs, obtained 45 days after the yellow fever booster vaccination. The receptors originated from a man between 18 and 29 years old who received the YFV17D yellow fever vaccine. Each CDR3 is given with its conserved first and last residue. D genes are given only for firm matches. Size tells how often a clone was seen (once, few, many) or the class of an expanded clone, and some rows leave it out.

D: .; J: TRBJ1-6; size: few; V: TRBV5-5; DNA: TGTGCCAGCAGCGCGGACGACGGGCTTCGGGCCCTCCACTTT; CDR3: CASSADDGLRALHF
D: .; J: TRBJ2-3; size: few; V: TRBV7-3; DNA: TGTGCCAGCAGCTTAAGAGGGGGGGCCACAGATACGCAGTATTTT; CDR3: CASSLRGGATDTQYF
D: .; J: TRBJ1-1; size: .; V: TRBV4-1; DNA: TGCGCCAGCAGCCGGACGGAGGGCCTTAACACTGAAGCTTTCTTT; CDR3: CASSRTEGLNTEAFF
D: .; J: TRBJ1-2; size: few; V: TRBV2; DNA: TGTGCCAGCAGTGAGAACTATGGCTACACCTTC; CDR3: CASSENYGYTF
D: TRBD1; J: TRBJ2-7; size: .; V: TRBV6-6; DNA: TGTGCCAGCAGTTACGAGACAGGGGGCCCAAGAAACGAGCAGTACTTC; CDR3: CASSYETGGPRNEQYF
D: .; J: TRBJ1-5; size: .; V: TRBV5-1; DNA: TGCGCCAGCAGCACGTATCAAGTTGGGGAGGGTCAGCCCCAGCATTTT; CDR3: CASSTYQVGEGQPQHF
D: .; J: TRBJ2-2; size: .; V: TRBV6-2/TRBV6-3; DNA: TGTGCCAGCAGTTATTCCCTCACCTACACCGGGGAGCTGTTTTTT; CDR3: CASSYSLTYTGELFF
D: .; J: TRBJ2-5; size: .; V: TRBV6-2/TRBV6-3; DNA: TGTGCCAGCAAACAGGGCACCGAGACCCAGTACTTC; CDR3: CASKQGTETQYF
D: TRBD2; J: TRBJ2-3; size: .; V: TRBV25-1; DNA: TGTGCCAGCGCCAGCCCGGGGGGGCGAGGAGATACGCAGTATTTT; CDR3: CASASPGGRGDTQYF
D: .; J: TRBJ2-3; size: .; V: TRBV6-2/TRBV6-3; DNA: TGTGCCAGCAGGGGGGGGCGTAGCACAGATACGCAGTATTTT; CDR3: CASRGGRSTDTQYF
D: .; J: TRBJ2-3; size: .; V: TRBV14; DNA: TGTGCCAGCAGCCAGCTTTCCGGGTGGATCACAGATACGCAGTATTTT; CDR3: CASSQLSGWITDTQYF
D: .; J: TRBJ1-5; size: .; V: TRBV7-9; DNA: TGTGCCAGCAGCCCGCATAATCAGCCCCAGCATTTT; CDR3: CASSPHNQPQHF
D: TRBD1; J: TRBJ1-4; size: few; V: TRBV12-3/TRBV12-4; DNA: TGTGCCAGCACCTCCCCCGGGACAGGGGATGAAAAACTGTTTTTT; CDR3: CASTSPGTGDEKLFF
D: .; J: TRBJ1-5; size: few; V: TRBV28; DNA: TGTGCCAGCAGTTTATCCAGCCGCAGCAATCAGCCCCAGCATTTT; CDR3: CASSLSSRSNQPQHF
D: .; J: TRBJ1-5; size: few; V: TRBV28; DNA: TGTGCCAGCAGTCAGTCCGTGGGTCAGCCCCAGCATTTT; CDR3: CASSQSVGQPQHF
D: .; J: TRBJ1-3; size: many; V: TRBV7-2; DNA: TGTGCCAGCAGCTTAGGACGCTCTGGAAACACCATATATTTT; CDR3: CASSLGRSGNTIYF
D: TRBD1; J: TRBJ1-1; size: .; V: TRBV6-5; DNA: TGTGCCAGCAGTTCTGCGGCCGGGACAGGGCTCGTTCCGTATCAGAACACTGAAGCTTTCTTT; CDR3: CASSSAAGTGLVPYQNTEAFF
D: .; J: TRBJ1-5; size: .; V: TRBV20-1; DNA: TGCAGTGCTAGAGGGTCGGATCCCAATCAGCCCCAGCATTTT; CDR3: CSARGSDPNQPQHF
D: .; J: TRBJ1-2; size: few; V: TRBV12-3/TRBV12-4; DNA: TGTGCCAGCAGCACCGGGACCCCTGATGGCTACACCTTC; CDR3: CASSTGTPDGYTF
D: .; J: TRBJ1-1; size: .; V: TRBV14; DNA: TGTGCCAGCAGCCAAGACATGGGATTGGGGAACACTGAAGCTTTCTTT; CDR3: CASSQDMGLGNTEAFF
D: .; J: TRBJ2-7; size: many; V: TRBV4-2; DNA: TGTGCCAGCAGCCAAGATCTCGAGGGGGGCTACGAGCAGTACTTC; CDR3: CASSQDLEGGYEQYF
D: TRBD1; J: TRBJ2-1; size: .; V: TRBV24-1; DNA: TGTGCCACCAGTCCAATTTGTGGGGACAGGGGAAACAATGAGCAGTTCTTC; CDR3: CATSPICGDRGNNEQFF
D: .; J: TRBJ1-6; size: .; V: TRBV7-2; DNA: TGTGCCAGCAGCTTACAAGGGGGAGGCTCCTATAATTCACCCCTCCACTTT; CDR3: CASSLQGGGSYNSPLHF
D: .; J: TRBJ1-1; size: few; V: TRBV6-1; DNA: TGTGCCAGCAGTGGGACAGCGACTGAAGCTTTCTTT; CDR3: CASSGTATEAFF
D: TRBD1; J: TRBJ2-6; size: .; V: TRBV28; DNA: TGTGCCAGCAGGGAGATTGGGCAGGGGGCGGTGGGGGCCAACGTCCTGACTTTC; CDR3: CASREIGQGAVGANVLTF
D: .; J: TRBJ2-3; size: few; V: TRBV10-3; DNA: TGTGCCATCAGTGAGACTTATCAGGCAGATACGCAGTATTTT; CDR3: CAISETYQADTQYF
D: TRBD1; J: TRBJ2-7; size: .; V: TRBV27; DNA: TGTGCCAGCAGCCGAGACAGGGGGTTAACCTACGAGCAGTACTTC; CDR3: CASSRDRGLTYEQYF
D: .; J: TRBJ2-5; size: .; V: TRBV7-3; DNA: TGTGCCAGCAGCTCAGGATGGGACCAAGAGACCCAGTACTTC; CDR3: CASSSGWDQETQYF
D: TRBD1; J: TRBJ1-5; size: .; V: TRBV27; DNA: TGTGCCAGCAGTCCCTACCCGGGACAGGGGGCCGGGCAGCCCCAGCATTTT; CDR3: CASSPYPGQGAGQPQHF
D: TRBD2; J: TRBJ2-1; size: .; V: TRBV5-5; DNA: TGTGCCAGCAGCCCAAGGGGCGGGGGGCCAGGTCAAAGCTCCTACAATGAGCAGTTCTTC; CDR3: CASSPRGGGPGQSSYNEQFF
D: TRBD2; J: TRBJ2-3; size: .; V: TRBV5-1; DNA: TGCGCCAGCAGCCCCCCCCAGCGGGGGGGCCGAACAGATACGCAGTATTTT; CDR3: CASSPPQRGGRTDTQYF
D: TRBD2; J: TRBJ2-1; size: .; V: TRBV2; DNA: TGTGCCAGCAGTGGCTTAGCGGGGGGTCCAAATGAGCAGTTCTTC; CDR3: CASSGLAGGPNEQFF
D: .; J: TRBJ1-1; size: few; V: TRBV7-9; DNA: TGTGCCAGCAGACCCCCGGCCGCTGAAGCTTTCTTT; CDR3: CASRPPAAEAFF
D: TRBD2; J: TRBJ2-1; size: few; V: TRBV6-5; DNA: TGTGCCAGTCAAAGCGGGGGGGCGAATGAGCAGTTCTTC; CDR3: CASQSGGANEQFF
D: TRBD2; J: TRBJ2-5; size: .; V: TRBV29-1; DNA: TGCAGCGTTGCTGCGGGGGGATTGGGAGAGACCCAGTACTTC; CDR3: CSVAAGGLGETQYF
D: .; J: TRBJ2-1; size: few; V: TRBV7-9; DNA: TGTGCCAGCAGCTATACTCCGAATCCGGAGCAGTTCTTC; CDR3: CASSYTPNPEQFF
D: .; J: TRBJ2-7; size: many; V: TRBV5-1; DNA: TGCGCCAGCAGCTTTACAAATCCGGCCTACGAGCAGTACTTC; CDR3: CASSFTNPAYEQYF
D: .; J: TRBJ2-5; size: many; V: TRBV20-1; DNA: TGCAGTGCTAGAGATTCTGCTTCGCGCGATTGGGAGACCCAGTACTTC; CDR3: CSARDSASRDWETQYF
D: TRBD1; J: TRBJ2-3; size: .; V: TRBV7-9; DNA: TGTGCCAGCAGCGTCCGGGACAGGCACACAGATACGCAGTATTTT; CDR3: CASSVRDRHTDTQYF
D: .; J: TRBJ1-2; size: .; V: TRBV7-6; DNA: TGTGCCAGCAGCCGAGACGGGAACTATGGCTACACCTTC; CDR3: CASSRDGNYGYTF
D: .; J: TRBJ2-3; size: many; V: TRBV4-1; DNA: TGCGCCAGCAGCCCCCTTGGGACAGATACGCAGTATTTT; CDR3: CASSPLGTDTQYF
D: TRBD1; J: TRBJ2-7; size: many; V: TRBV5-1; DNA: TGCGCCAGCAGCCCTGACAGGGGCGAGCAGTACTTC; CDR3: CASSPDRGEQYF
D: .; J: TRBJ2-1; size: few; V: TRBV7-2; DNA: TGTGCCAGCAGCCTAACCGGGGGCTCCAACAATGAGCAGTTCTTC; CDR3: CASSLTGGSNNEQFF
D: .; J: TRBJ2-7; size: few; V: TRBV25-1; DNA: TGTGCCAGCATTACTTCAGGGTCGGGCGGCGAGCAGTACTTC; CDR3: CASITSGSGGEQYF
D: .; J: TRBJ1-4; size: few; V: TRBV29-1; DNA: TGCAGCGCCCTCGGGGCAACTAATGAAAAACTGTTTTTT; CDR3: CSALGATNEKLFF
D: .; J: TRBJ1-1; size: few; V: TRBV4-1; DNA: TGCGCCAGCAGCCAAGGATGGGGGGGAACTGAAGCTTTCTTT; CDR3: CASSQGWGGTEAFF
D: .; J: TRBJ2-1; size: few; V: TRBV29-1; DNA: TGCAGCGTTGTCTTGGGTAACTACGAGCAGTTCTTC; CDR3: CSVVLGNYEQFF
D: .; J: TRBJ1-6; size: .; V: TRBV7-9; DNA: TGTGCCAGCAGCTTAATCGGACAGAATTCACCCCTCCACTTT; CDR3: CASSLIGQNSPLHF
D: .; J: TRBJ2-2; size: few; V: TRBV4-3; DNA: TGCGCCAGCAGCCAAGATCGACAGTTTCCCGGGGAGCTGTTTTTT; CDR3: CASSQDRQFPGELFF
D: .; J: TRBJ2-5; size: few; V: TRBV5-1; DNA: TGCGCCAGCAGCCGGGAACTAGGTCACGAGAACCAAGAGACCCAGTACTTC; CDR3: CASSRELGHENQETQYF
D: .; J: TRBJ1-1; size: .; V: TRBV6-5; DNA: TGTGCCAGCAGTTACTCGAAGTTACGCGGTAACACTGAAGCTTTCTTT; CDR3: CASSYSKLRGNTEAFF
D: .; J: TRBJ2-5; size: .; V: TRBV15; DNA: TGTGCCACCAGCAGAGATGGGGGGAGAGGGGAGACCCAGTACTTC; CDR3: CATSRDGGRGETQYF
D: .; J: TRBJ2-3; size: few; V: TRBV7-2; DNA: TGTGCCAGCAGCTTAGCGTGGGCTTTTCGCACAGATACGCAGTATTTT; CDR3: CASSLAWAFRTDTQYF
D: TRBD2; J: TRBJ2-2; size: few; V: TRBV29-1; DNA: TGCAGCGTTGAAGGCGGGAGGCCCGGGGAGCTGTTTTTT; CDR3: CSVEGGRPGELFF
D: .; J: TRBJ1-2; size: .; V: TRBV7-9; DNA: TGTGCCAGCAGCTACCCCCCGGCCCAGATACCTATAGGCTACACCTTC; CDR3: CASSYPPAQIPIGYTF
D: TRBD1; J: TRBJ1-5; size: few; V: TRBV19; DNA: TGTGCCAGTAGTATAGTGGAGACAGGGAACCAGCCCCAGCATTTT; CDR3: CASSIVETGNQPQHF
D: .; J: TRBJ2-3; size: many; V: TRBV5-1; DNA: TGCGCCAGCAGCTTGGATCTGGATACGCAGTATTTT; CDR3: CASSLDLDTQYF